This T cell receptor beta chain derives from a study of cytomegalovirus exposure and HLA in healthy donors. Details on this clone: The antigen is undetermined.

The CDR3 totals 14 residues. The germline CDR1 and CDR2 sequences are MGHRA and YSYEKL. Trimming pared 0 bases from V and 6 bases from J, leaving 12 bases between. Whole-study findings and limits: Rarity marked most TCR sequences, yet some public TCRs occurred in many donors.

PCR employed 60 Vbeta and 13 Jbeta primers. Data came from immunoSEQ multiplex PCR; TCRdb stores just in-frame clones and leaves some out. The sample carries some 100,000 clones, 55% to 75% recorded once. The chain has TRBV4-1 and TRBJ2-7, with TRBD2 as a possible D gene (5 bases). This TCR was sampled from a woman between 45 and 60 years old in good health and CMV-seropositive. The sequenced sample consisted of PBMCs. This CDR3 reads CASSQDPRVGEQYF. CDR3 sequence (DNA): TGCGCCAGCAGCCAAGATCCGAGGGTTGGCGAGCAGTACTTC.